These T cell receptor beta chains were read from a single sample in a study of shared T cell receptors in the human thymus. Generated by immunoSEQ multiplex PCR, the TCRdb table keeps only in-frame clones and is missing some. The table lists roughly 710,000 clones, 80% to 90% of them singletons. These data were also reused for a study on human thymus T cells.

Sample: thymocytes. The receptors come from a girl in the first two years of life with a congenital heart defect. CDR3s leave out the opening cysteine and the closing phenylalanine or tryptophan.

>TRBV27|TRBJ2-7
ASSLYRDYEQY
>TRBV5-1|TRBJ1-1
ASSLGGNTEAF
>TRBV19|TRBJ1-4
ASSITGETNEKLF
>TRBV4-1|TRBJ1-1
ASSQRTGADTEAF
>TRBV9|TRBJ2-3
ASSARDRWVTDTQY
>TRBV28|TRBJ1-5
ASSSAFTDSNQPQH
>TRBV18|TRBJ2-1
ASSPPNGTGYPYNEQF
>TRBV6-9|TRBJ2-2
ASSLVAGETNTGELF
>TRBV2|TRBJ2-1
ASSERVQPASYNEQF
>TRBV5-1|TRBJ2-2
ASSLAYGQPNTGELF
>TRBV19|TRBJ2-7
ASSLFDSAGFYEQY
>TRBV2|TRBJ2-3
ASMRRGDTDTQY
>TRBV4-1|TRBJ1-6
ASSQRLRSPTNSPLH
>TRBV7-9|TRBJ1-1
ASGGDRWGTEAF
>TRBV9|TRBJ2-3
ASSVEQYTDTQY
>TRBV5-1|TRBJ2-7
ASSLVPGSYEQY
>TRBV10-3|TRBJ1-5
AISESGGNQPQH
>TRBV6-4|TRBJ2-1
ASSSTSGGYNEQF
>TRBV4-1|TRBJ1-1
ASSQGGVVRTEAF
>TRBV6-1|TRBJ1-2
ASSEFRTPPGDYGYT
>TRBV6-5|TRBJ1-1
ASSYSARGPHTEAF
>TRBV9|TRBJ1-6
ASSVGPRDDDRAGNSPLH
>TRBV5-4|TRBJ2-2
ASSSGTGGGSTGELF
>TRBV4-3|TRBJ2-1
ASSQGTGQGIKGEF
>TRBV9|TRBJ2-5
ASSTRTSLVETQY
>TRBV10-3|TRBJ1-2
AISLLTGYGYT
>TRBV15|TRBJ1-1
ATSSPPGERNTEAF
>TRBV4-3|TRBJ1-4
ASSQRVHRPQGDEKLF